The 29 T cell receptor beta chains given below trace back to one sample, sequenced in a study of T cells in Graves' hyperthyroidism and ophthalmopathy. Amplified TCR beta CDR3 regions derived from RNA transcripts. HTBI primers were employed in a first-round RT-PCR of the TCR CDR3. MiXCR, run by TCRdb on the multiplex PCR reads, gives a single entry per CDR3 protein. The sample consists of hundreds of thousands of distinct CDR3 sequences, roughly a third of them appearing once. Sequenced: blood. The source is a woman aged 40 to 50 with Graves' hyperthyroidism.

In the case of this clonotype: A much larger clone sits a single nucleotide away, making a read error possible. V is TRBV14 and J is TRBJ1-4, with TRBD1 matching over 10 bases. The CDR3 runs 15 residues. CDR1 SGHDN and CDR2 FVKESK come from the germline V gene. The CDR3 loop is CARSRFRDRGEKLFF. DNA for the CDR3: TGTGCCAGGAGCCGATTCCGGGACAGGGGTGAAAAACTGTTTTTT.

This clonotype was seen only a few times. The CDR3 protein is CASSIEVGAGEAFF. Here the CDR3 DNA reads TGTGCCAGTAGTATAGAAGTGGGGGCCGGTGAAGCTTTCTTT. The chain joins TRBV19 to TRBJ1-1, with D possibly TRBD1 on 6 matching bases. From germline, CDR1 is LNHDA and CDR2 SQIVND (reference sequence). CDR3 length equals 14 residues. The V gene lost 0 bases and the J gene lost 7 bases, with 12 bases spanning the gap. Complete variable domain (other parts from reference TRBV19 and TRBJ1-1): DGGITQSPKYLFRKEGQNVTLSCEQNLNHDAMYWYRQDPGQGLRLIYYSQIVNDFQKGDIAEGYSVSREKKESFPLTVTSAQKNPTAFYLCASSIEVGAGEAFFGQGTRLTVV.

This clonotype occurred many times. The V and J genes are TRBV29-1 and TRBJ2-2; no reliable D call. V gave up 4 bases and J gave up 2 bases, with 5 bases separating them. The CDR3 runs to 12 residues. Germline CDR1 reads SQVTM; CDR2 reads ANQGSEA. CDR3 residues: CSVARNTGELFF. The CDR3 nucleotides read TGCAGCGTTGCTCGTAACACCGGGGAGCTGTTTTTT.

Concerning this clonotype: The junction shows a germline mismatch at one end, possibly a read error. This chain joins TRBV24-1 and TRBJ2-7, with D possibly being TRBD1 (6 bases). The CDR3 is made up of 14 amino acids. The germline CDR1 and CDR2 sequences are KGHDR and SFDVKD. The CDR3 protein is CASSRQDYSYEQYF. CDR3 bases: TGTGCCAGCAGTCGACAGGATTACTCCTACGAGCAGTACTTC.

V and J are TRBV27 and TRBJ1-1, with D tentatively TRBD1 (5 bases). The CDR3 loop spans 14 amino acids. Germline CDR1 is MNHEY and CDR2 is SMNVEV (reference sequence). V was clipped by 2 bases and J by 5 bases, with 12 bases between them. This chain's CDR3 is CASSLIQGRTEAFF. The CDR3 DNA reads as TGTGCCAGCAGTTTAATCCAGGGACGAACTGAAGCTTTCTTT.

The rearrangement links TRBV7-9 to TRBJ1-1, with TRBD1 matching 8 bases. J gave up 6 bases and V 5 bases, and 11 bases lay outside the gene matches. Germline CDR1 and CDR2: SEHNR and FQNEAQ (reference sequence). The CDR3 sequence is 15 residues long. CDR3 in DNA: TGTGCCAGCAGCCCCACACAGGGGGTCATACCTGAAGCTTTCTTT. Translation gives CASSPTQGVIPEAFF.

The V and J genes are TRBV7-2 and TRBJ1-5; 12 bases line up with TRBD1. V was pared by 4 bases and J by 6 bases, with 13 bases of the junction left unmatched. The CDR3 runs to 18 residues. The germline V gene has CDR1 SGHTA and CDR2 FQGNSA. DNA of the CDR3: TGTGCCAGCAGCTACCGGGGACAGGGGGCAGGGATTAGTCAGCCCCAGCATTTT. Amino acids: CASSYRGQGAGISQPQHF. The variable domain in full, completed from reference TRBV7-2 and TRBJ1-5, reads GAGVSQSPSNKVTEKGKDVELRCDPISGHTALYWYRQSLGQGLEFLIYFQGNSAPDKSGLPSDRFSAERTGGSVSTLTIQRTQQEDSAVYLCASSYRGQGAGISQPQHFGDGTRLSIL.

This clonotype was counted at least ten times. The chain carries TRBV9 and TRBJ2-5; tentatively, D is TRBD2 (6 bases). The CDR3 totals 15 residues. Germline loops: CDR1 SGDLS, CDR2 YYNGEE. Trimming left V 4 bases short and J 5 bases short, with 18 bases between. In DNA form, the CDR3 reads TGTGCCAGCAGCCCTGGGGGGAGCCTACGGGAGACCCAGTACTTC. Amino acids: CASSPGGSLRETQYF.

The V gene is TRBV4-3, the J gene TRBJ2-7, with 10 bases that match TRBD2. CDR3 size: 17 residues. V gave up 4 bases and J gave up 0 bases; unmatched junction bases: 9. Per germline, CDR1 LGHNA and CDR2 YSLEER. The CDR3 nucleotides are TGCGCCAGCAGCCCCGGACTAGCGGCGAAAAGCTCCTACGAGCAGTACTTC. Translated, it gives CASSPGLAAKSSYEQYF.

This clonotype was seen only a few times. This chain connects TRBV14 to TRBJ2-7; tentatively, D is TRBD1 (5 bases). From germline, CDR1 is SGHDN and CDR2 FVKESK. Trimming pared 6 bases from V and 2 bases from J, leaving 14 bases between. This CDR3 region has 14 residues. The DNA of the CDR3 is TGTGCCAGCAGTTACCCTGGACATCCCTACGAGCAGTACTTC. Translation gives CASSYPGHPYEQYF. Complete variable domain (other parts from reference TRBV14 and TRBJ2-7): EAGVTQFPSHSVIEKGQTVTLRCDPISGHDNLYWYRRVMGKEIKFLLHFVKESKQDESGMPNNRFLAERTGGTYSTLKVQPAELEDSGVYFCASSYPGHPYEQYFGPGTRLTVT.

In its sample, this clonotype was seen a few times. This chain's CDR3 is CSATDGARHYGYTF. As DNA, the CDR3 is TGCAGTGCGACCGACGGGGCGCGCCACTATGGCTACACCTTC. V is TRBV20-1 and J is TRBJ1-2; tentatively, D is TRBD1 (5 bases). Per germline, CDR1 DFQATT and CDR2 SNEGSKA (reference sequence). CDR3 length: 14 residues. Trimming pared 6 bases from V and 3 bases from J, leaving 17 bases between.

This clonotype was seen a handful of times. The chain combines TRBV2 with TRBJ1-1; no reliable D call. V lost 3 bases and J lost 0, with 5 bases in between. Per the germline V gene, CDR1 is SNHLY and CDR2 is FYNNEI. The CDR3 totals 13 residues. DNA for the CDR3: TGTGCCAGCAGTGACCAGTTGAACACTGAAGCTTTCTTT. Residues: CASSDQLNTEAFF.

This clonotype appeared many times. This chain uses TRBV19 with TRBJ1-1, with D hard to call. Trimming removed 3 bases at V and 4 bases at J, with 18 bases between. CDR3 length equals 16 residues. Germline assignment: CDR1 LNHDA and CDR2 SQIVND (reference sequence). The CDR3 loop is CASSIEEGLPPTEAFF. CDR3 DNA sequence: TGTGCCAGTAGTATTGAGGAAGGTCTCCCCCCCACTGAAGCTTTCTTT.

V usage is TRBV7-9 and J usage is TRBJ2-2; TRBD2 agrees at 8 bases. The germline V gene encodes CDR1 SEHNR and CDR2 FQNEAQ (reference sequence). V trimming: 3 bases; J trimming: 2 bases; junction bases outside the gene matches: 8. The CDR3 has 17 amino acids. The CDR3 sequence: CASSFLAGPINTGELFF. CDR3 in DNA: TGTGCCAGCAGCTTCTTAGCGGGGCCAATAAACACCGGGGAGCTGTTTTTT.

This sequence joins TRBV29-1 and TRBJ2-7; perhaps TRBD1 as D (6 bases). Germline V gene lookup returns CDR1 SQVTM and CDR2 ANQGSEA. Trimming removed 2 bases at V and 6 bases at J, with 14 bases between. This CDR3 has 13 residues. CDR3 residues: CSVERQGSIEQYF. The CDR3 DNA is TGCAGCGTTGAAAGGCAGGGGAGTATCGAGCAGTACTTC.

This clonotype was seen at least ten times. The genes are TRBV9 and TRBJ1-1; TRBD1 might be the D (5 bases). The CDR3 is 14 amino acids. The V gene lost 0 bases and the J gene lost 6 bases, with 12 bases spanning the gap. CDR1 is SGDLS and CDR2 is YYNGEE in the germline V gene. CDR3 loop: CASSVVRDHPEAFF. Here the CDR3 DNA reads TGTGCCAGCAGCGTAGTACGGGACCACCCTGAAGCTTTCTTT.

This clonotype was detected ten times or more. V gene TRBV7-2 combines with J gene TRBJ2-7; 7 nucleotides match TRBD1. This CDR3 has 14 residues. The germline CDR1 and CDR2 sequences are SGHTA and FQGNSA. The ends lost 0 bases at V and 6 bases at J; junction bases unmatched: 5. CDR3 region: CASSLATGNPEQYF. CDR3 DNA: TGTGCCAGCAGCTTAGCGACAGGGAACCCCGAGCAGTACTTC. Combining the CDR3 with reference TRBV7-2 and TRBJ2-7 gives the whole variable domain GAGVSQSPSNKVTEKGKDVELRCDPISGHTALYWYRQSLGQGLEFLIYFQGNSAPDKSGLPSDRFSAERTGGSVSTLTIQRTQQEDSAVYLCASSLATGNPEQYFGPGTRLTVT.

Remarks on this clonotype: A far larger clone differs by one base, so this is likely a read error. The chain recombines TRBV14 with TRBJ2-5, with unresolved D. The germline CDR1 and CDR2 sequences are SGHDN and FVKESK. CDR3 length equals 12 residues. V lost 1 base and J 9 bases, leaving 9 bases between the germline ends. CDR3 in amino acids: CASSQVGEAQYF. In DNA, the CDR3 is TGTGCCAGCAGCCAAGTGGGCGAGGCCCAGTACTTC.

The J gene is TRBJ2-7, the V gene TRBV5-1; 14 positions agree with TRBD2. The CDR3 spans 16 residues. Germline-derived CDR1 and CDR2 are SGHRS and YFSETQ. Trimming at V came to 3 bases and at J to 2 bases, leaving 4 bases not matched to a gene. The CDR3 DNA is TGCGCCAGCAGCTCTCGGACTAGCGGGAGGACCTACGAGCAGTACTTC. Residues: CASSSRTSGRTYEQYF.

This CDR3 is CASSRDRGFGTEAFF. The CDR3 region has the DNA TGCGCCAGCAGCCGGGACAGGGGTTTTGGGACTGAAGCTTTCTTT. The J gene is TRBJ1-1, the V gene TRBV5-1; 10 bases are a match to TRBD1. The CDR3 runs to 15 residues. Unmatched junction bases numbered 8, after V lost 4 bases and J lost 5 bases. Germline V gene sequence: CDR1 SGHRS, CDR2 YFSETQ.

The table lists this clonotype with many counts. The chain recombines TRBV7-3 with TRBJ1-2, with a weak D call TRBD1 (5 bases). Germline V gene sequence: CDR1 SGHTA, CDR2 FQGTGA. The V gene lost 5 bases and the J gene lost 7 bases, with 20 bases spanning the gap. The CDR3 totals 15 residues. The CDR3 protein is CASSPEGLSRGGYTF. CDR3 sequence (DNA): TGTGCCAGCAGCCCAGAAGGGCTGTCGAGGGGTGGCTACACCTTC.

The chain couples TRBV6-1 to TRBJ1-1, with unresolved D. This CDR3 has 15 residues. Germline-derived CDR1 and CDR2 are MNHNS and SASEGT. V lost 2 bases to trimming and J lost 7 bases, with 17 bases between them. The chain's CDR3 is CASSELMGRLGEAFF. The CDR3 DNA is TGTGCCAGCAGTGAACTGATGGGGAGATTAGGTGAAGCTTTCTTT.

The gene calls are TRBV14 and TRBJ2-5; the D is unclear. Germline loops: CDR1 SGHDN, CDR2 FVKESK. Trimming removed 1 base at V and 4 bases at J, with 10 bases between. This CDR3 spans 14 amino acids. DNA for the CDR3: TGTGCCAGCAGCCAAGGTTTGGAAGGAGAGACCCAGTACTTC. It codes for CASSQGLEGETQYF.

This clonotype was observed at least ten times. The V call is TRBV10-3, the J call TRBJ2-7; no clear D gene. The germline V gene has CDR1 ENHRY and CDR2 SYGVKD. Between the trimmed V and J ends, which lost 2 bases and 0 bases, there was a span of 5 bases. CDR3 size: 13 residues. The CDR3 reads CAISEQSSYEQYF. In DNA form, the CDR3 reads TGTGCCATCAGTGAGCAGAGCTCCTACGAGCAGTACTTC.

The gene calls are TRBV6-2 or TRBV6-3 and TRBJ2-3; the match to TRBD1 covers 9 bases. Germline V gene sequence: CDR1 MNHEY, CDR2 SVGEGT. J lost 2 bases, V lost 4 bases, and 4 bases had no gene match. The CDR3 sequence is 15 residues long. The CDR3 loop is CASSWGQGNTDTQYF. The DNA for the CDR3 is TGTGCCAGCAGTTGGGGACAGGGTAACACAGATACGCAGTATTTT.

At least ten counts were recorded for this clonotype. The rearrangement links TRBV13 to TRBJ2-7; D not certain. The CDR3 is 12 residues long. V lost 7 bases and J 5 bases, leaving 12 bases between the germline ends. CDR1 is PRHDT, CDR2 FYEKMQ, per germline (reference sequence). CDR3 DNA sequence: TGTGCCAGCACCGCTTATGTCCACGAGCAGTACTTC. Protein product: CASTAYVHEQYF.

This clonotype turned up a few times. The rearrangement links TRBV6-6 to TRBJ2-2, with a tentative D call TRBD2 (5 bases). The germline CDR1 and CDR2 sequences are MNHNY and SVGAGI (reference sequence). Trimming shortened V by 11 bases and J by 3 bases, and 13 bases separated the two germline ends. The CDR3 runs 13 residues. The CDR3 loop reads CASLRDDTGELFF. CDR3 nucleotides: TGTGCCTCATTACGGGATGACACCGGGGAGCTGTTTTTT.

The gene calls are TRBV7-3 and TRBJ1-2; 7 nucleotides match TRBD1. V was pared by 0 bases and J by 13 bases, with 8 bases of the junction left unmatched. The V gene's germline CDR1 is SGHTA and CDR2 FQGTGA. This CDR3 is built from 13 residues. The CDR3 region is CASSLTGTAPFTF. The CDR3 DNA reads TGTGCCAGCAGCTTAACCGGGACAGCACCATTCACCTTC.

This clonotype was found many times. This chain connects TRBV15 to TRBJ1-6; no definite D call. Germline V gene lookup returns CDR1 LNHNV and CDR2 YYDKDF (reference sequence). The CDR3 loop spans 15 amino acids. V gave up 4 bases and J gave up 10 bases, with 17 bases separating them. The CDR3 DNA reads as TGTGCCACCAGCATTACGGGCTTCCTGGGCTCACCCCTCCACTTT. This encodes CATSITGFLGSPLHF.